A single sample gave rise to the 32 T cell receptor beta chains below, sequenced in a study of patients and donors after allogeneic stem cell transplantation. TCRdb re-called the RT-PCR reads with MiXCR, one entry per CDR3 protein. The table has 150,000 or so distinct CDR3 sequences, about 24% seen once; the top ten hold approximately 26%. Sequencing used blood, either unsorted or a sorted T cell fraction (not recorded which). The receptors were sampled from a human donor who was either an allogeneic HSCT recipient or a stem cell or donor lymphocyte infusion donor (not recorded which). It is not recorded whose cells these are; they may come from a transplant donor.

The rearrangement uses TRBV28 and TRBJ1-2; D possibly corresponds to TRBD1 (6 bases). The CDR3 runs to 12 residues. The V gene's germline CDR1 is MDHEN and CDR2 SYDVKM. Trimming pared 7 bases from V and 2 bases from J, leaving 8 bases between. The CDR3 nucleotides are TGTGCCAGCACCGGACAGAACTATGGCTACACCTTC. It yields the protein CASTGQNYGYTF.

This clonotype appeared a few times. Written as DNA, the CDR3 is TGTGCCAGCAGTTCCCCTCGGGGGTCAGGGGACACTGAAGCTTTCTTT. Amino acid sequence: CASSSPRGSGDTEAFF. The V and J genes are TRBV6-2 or TRBV6-3 and TRBJ1-1, with D perhaps matching TRBD1 (6 bases). Germline values: CDR1 MNHEY, CDR2 SVGEGT. The V end was cut by 4 bases, the J end by 3 bases, with 18 bases between. The CDR3 extends over 16 amino acids.

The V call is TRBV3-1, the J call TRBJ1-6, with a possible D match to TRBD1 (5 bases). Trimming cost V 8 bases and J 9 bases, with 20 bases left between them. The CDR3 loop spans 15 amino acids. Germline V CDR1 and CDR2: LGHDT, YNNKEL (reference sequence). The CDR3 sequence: CASGLRGPYGSPLHF. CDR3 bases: TGTGCCAGCGGATTAAGGGGCCCGTATGGTTCACCCCTCCACTTT.

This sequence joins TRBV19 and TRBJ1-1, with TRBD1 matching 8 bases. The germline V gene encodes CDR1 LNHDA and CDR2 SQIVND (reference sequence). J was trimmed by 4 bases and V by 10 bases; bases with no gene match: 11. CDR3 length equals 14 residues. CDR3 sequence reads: CATRGGQGVTEAFF. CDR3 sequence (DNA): TGTGCCACCCGAGGTGGACAGGGCGTCACTGAAGCTTTCTTT.

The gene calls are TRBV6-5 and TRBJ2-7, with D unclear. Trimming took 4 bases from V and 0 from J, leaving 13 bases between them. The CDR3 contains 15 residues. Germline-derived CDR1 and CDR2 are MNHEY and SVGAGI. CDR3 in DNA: TGTGCCAGCAGTTCGTCGGCCTCAAACTCCTACGAGCAGTACTTC. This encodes CASSSSASNSYEQYF.

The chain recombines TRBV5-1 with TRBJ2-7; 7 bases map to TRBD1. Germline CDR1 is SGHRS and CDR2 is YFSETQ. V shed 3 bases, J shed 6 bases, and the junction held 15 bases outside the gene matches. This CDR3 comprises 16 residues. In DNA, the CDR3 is TGCGCCAGCAGCTCAATACCAACCGGGACAGACGTCGAGCAGTACTTC. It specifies CASSSIPTGTDVEQYF.

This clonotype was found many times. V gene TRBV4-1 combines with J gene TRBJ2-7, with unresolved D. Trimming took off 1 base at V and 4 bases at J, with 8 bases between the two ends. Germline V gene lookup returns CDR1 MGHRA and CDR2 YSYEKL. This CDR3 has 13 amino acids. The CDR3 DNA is TGCGCCAGCAGCCAAGCACAGTTGTACGAGCAGTACTTC. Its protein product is CASSQAQLYEQYF.

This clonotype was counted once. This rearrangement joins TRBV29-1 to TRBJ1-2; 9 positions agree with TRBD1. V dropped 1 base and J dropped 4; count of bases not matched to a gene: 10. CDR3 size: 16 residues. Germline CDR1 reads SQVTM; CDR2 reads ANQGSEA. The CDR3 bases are TGCAGCGTTGAAGGCCTGGACAGGGGTATTTTCTATGGCTACACCTTC. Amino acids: CSVEGLDRGIFYGYTF.

The CDR3 reads CASSLGHQDTQYF. As DNA, the CDR3 is TGCGCCAGCAGCTTGGGGCACCAGGATACGCAGTATTTT. The chain joins TRBV5-1 to TRBJ2-3; no clear D. Germline loops: CDR1 SGHRS, CDR2 YFSETQ. V shed 0 bases and J shed 6 bases, with 8 bases lying between them. This CDR3 comprises 13 residues.

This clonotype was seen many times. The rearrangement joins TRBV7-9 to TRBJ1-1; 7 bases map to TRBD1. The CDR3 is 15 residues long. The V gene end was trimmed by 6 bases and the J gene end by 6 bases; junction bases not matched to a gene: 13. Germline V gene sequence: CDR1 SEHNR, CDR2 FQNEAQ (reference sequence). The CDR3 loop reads CASSHDRVRGSEAFF. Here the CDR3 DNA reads TGTGCCAGCAGTCATGACAGGGTTCGGGGGTCTGAAGCTTTCTTT.

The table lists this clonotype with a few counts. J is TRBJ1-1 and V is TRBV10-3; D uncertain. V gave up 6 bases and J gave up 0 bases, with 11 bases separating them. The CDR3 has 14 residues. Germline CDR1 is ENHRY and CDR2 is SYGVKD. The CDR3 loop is CAISETTVNTEAFF. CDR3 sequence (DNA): TGTGCCATCAGCGAAACTACAGTGAACACTGAAGCTTTCTTT.

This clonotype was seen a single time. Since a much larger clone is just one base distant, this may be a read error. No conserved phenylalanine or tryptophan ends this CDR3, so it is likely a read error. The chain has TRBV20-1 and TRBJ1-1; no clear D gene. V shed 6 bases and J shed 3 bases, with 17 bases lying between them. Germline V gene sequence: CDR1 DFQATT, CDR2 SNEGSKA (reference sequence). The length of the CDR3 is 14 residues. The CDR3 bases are TGCAGTGCCAGGACCTGGAGGGTTGACACTGAAGCTTTCTTG. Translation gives CSARTWRVDTEAFL.

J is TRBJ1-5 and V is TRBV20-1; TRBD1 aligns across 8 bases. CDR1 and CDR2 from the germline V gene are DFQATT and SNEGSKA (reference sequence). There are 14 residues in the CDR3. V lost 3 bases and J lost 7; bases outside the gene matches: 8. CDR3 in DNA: TGCAGTGCTAGTGATCAGGGGGCCCGCCAGCCCCAGCATTTT. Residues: CSASDQGARQPQHF.

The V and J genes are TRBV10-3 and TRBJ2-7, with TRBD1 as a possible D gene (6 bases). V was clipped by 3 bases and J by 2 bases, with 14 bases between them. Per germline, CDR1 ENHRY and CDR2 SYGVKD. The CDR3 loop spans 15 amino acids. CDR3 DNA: TGTGCCATCAGTGACATGGGACACCATCCCTACGAGCAGTACTTC. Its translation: CAISDMGHHPYEQYF.

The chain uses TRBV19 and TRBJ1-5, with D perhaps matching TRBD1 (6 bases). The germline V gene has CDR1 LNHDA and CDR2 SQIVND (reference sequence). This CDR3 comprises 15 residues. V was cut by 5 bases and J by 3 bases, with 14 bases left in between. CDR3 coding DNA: TGTGCCAGTAGTTGGTTTTGGACAGTCAATCAGCCCCAGCATTTT. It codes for CASSWFWTVNQPQHF.

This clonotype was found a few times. For the CDR3, the DNA is TGTGCCAGCAGCTTAGGCGGAGGAGAGACCCAGTACTTC. Its protein is CASSLGGGETQYF. This chain joins TRBV7-2 and TRBJ2-5; D possibly corresponds to TRBD2 (5 bases). The length of the CDR3 is 13 residues. Trimming shortened V by 1 base and J by 4 bases, and 7 bases separated the two germline ends. Per germline, CDR1 SGHTA and CDR2 FQGNSA.

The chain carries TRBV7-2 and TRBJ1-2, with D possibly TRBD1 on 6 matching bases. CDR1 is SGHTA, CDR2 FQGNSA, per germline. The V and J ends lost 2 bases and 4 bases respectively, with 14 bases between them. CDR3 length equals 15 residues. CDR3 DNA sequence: TGTGCCAGCAGCTTATATAGGCAGGGGCTCTATGGCTACACCTTC. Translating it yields CASSLYRQGLYGYTF.

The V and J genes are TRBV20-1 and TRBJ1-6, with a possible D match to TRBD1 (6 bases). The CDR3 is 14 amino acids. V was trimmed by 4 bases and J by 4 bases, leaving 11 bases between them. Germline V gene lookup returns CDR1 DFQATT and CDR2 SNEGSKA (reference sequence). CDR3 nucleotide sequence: TGCAGTGCTACAGGGGATTTGTATAATTCACCCCTCCACTTT. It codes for CSATGDLYNSPLHF.

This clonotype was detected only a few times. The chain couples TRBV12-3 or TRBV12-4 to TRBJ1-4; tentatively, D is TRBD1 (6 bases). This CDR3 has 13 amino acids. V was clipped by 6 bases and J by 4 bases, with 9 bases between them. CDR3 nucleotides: TGTGCCAGCAGACAGGGAAATAATGAAAAACTGTTTTTT. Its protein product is CASRQGNNEKLFF.

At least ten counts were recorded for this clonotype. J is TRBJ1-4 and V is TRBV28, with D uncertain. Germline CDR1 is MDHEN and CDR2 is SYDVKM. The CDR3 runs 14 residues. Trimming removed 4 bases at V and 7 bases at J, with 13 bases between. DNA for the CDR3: TGTGCCAGCAGTTCCGCTGGATCGGGTGAAAAACTGTTTTTT. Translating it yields CASSSAGSGEKLFF.

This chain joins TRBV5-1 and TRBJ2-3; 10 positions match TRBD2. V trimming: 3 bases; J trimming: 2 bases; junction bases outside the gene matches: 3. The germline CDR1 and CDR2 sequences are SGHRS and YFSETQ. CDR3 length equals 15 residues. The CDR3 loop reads CASSWGLAYTDTQYF. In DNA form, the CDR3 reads TGCGCCAGCAGCTGGGGACTAGCGTACACAGATACGCAGTATTTT.

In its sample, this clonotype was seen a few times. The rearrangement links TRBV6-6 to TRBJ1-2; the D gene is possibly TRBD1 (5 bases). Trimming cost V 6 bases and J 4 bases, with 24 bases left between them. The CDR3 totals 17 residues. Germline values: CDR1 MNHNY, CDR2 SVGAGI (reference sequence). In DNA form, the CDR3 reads TGTGCCAGCAGAACTACCCGGGGCCACGCGGCCTCCTATGGCTACACCTTC. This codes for CASRTTRGHAASYGYTF.

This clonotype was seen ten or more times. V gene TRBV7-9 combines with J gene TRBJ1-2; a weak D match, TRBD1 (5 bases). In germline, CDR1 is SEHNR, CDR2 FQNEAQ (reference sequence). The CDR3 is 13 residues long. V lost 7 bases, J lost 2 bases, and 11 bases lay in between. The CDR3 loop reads CASKKTENYGYTF. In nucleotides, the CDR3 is TGTGCCAGCAAGAAGACAGAAAACTATGGCTACACCTTC. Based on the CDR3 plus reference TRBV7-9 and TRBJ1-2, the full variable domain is DTGVSQNPRHKITKRGQNVTFRCDPISEHNRLYWYRQTLGQGPEFLTYFQNEAQLEKSRLLSDRFSAERPKGSFSTLEIQRTEQGDSAMYLCASKKTENYGYTFGSGTRLTVV.

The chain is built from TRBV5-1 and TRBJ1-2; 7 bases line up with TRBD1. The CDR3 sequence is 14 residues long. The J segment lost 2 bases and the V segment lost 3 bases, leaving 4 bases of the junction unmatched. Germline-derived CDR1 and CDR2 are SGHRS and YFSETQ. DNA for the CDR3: TGCGCCAGCAGCTCGACAGGGAAAAACTATGGCTACACCTTC. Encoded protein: CASSSTGKNYGYTF.

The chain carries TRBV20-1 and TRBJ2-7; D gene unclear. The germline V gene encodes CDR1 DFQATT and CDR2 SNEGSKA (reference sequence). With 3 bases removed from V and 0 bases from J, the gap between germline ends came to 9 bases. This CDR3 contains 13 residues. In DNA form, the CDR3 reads TGCAGTGCTAGGAACAGAAGCTCCTACGAGCAGTACTTC. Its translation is CSARNRSSYEQYF.

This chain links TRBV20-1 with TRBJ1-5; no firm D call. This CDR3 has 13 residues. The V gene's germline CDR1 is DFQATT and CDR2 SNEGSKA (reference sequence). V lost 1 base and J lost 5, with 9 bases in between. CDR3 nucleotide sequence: TGCAGTGCTAGAGTCCAGTCAGATCAGCCCCAGCATTTT. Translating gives CSARVQSDQPQHF.

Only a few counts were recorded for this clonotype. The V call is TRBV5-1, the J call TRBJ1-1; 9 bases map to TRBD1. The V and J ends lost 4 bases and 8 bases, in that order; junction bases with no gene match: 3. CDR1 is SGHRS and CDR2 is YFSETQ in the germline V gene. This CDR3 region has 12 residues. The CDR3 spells CASSIGQGEAFF. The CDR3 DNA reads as TGCGCCAGCAGCATCGGACAGGGGGAAGCTTTCTTT.

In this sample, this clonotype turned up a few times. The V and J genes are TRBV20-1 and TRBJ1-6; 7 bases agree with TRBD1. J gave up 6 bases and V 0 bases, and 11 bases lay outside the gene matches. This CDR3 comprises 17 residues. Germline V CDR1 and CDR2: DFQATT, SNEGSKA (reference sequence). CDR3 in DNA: TGCAGTGCTAGAGATTTCAGACAGGGTAACGGTAATTCACCCCTCCACTTT. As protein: CSARDFRQGNGNSPLHF.

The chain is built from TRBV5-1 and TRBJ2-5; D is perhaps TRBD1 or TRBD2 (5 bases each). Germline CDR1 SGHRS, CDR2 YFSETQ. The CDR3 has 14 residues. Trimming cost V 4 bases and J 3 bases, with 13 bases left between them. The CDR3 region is CASSKGRDEETQYF. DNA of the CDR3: TGCGCCAGCAGCAAAGGTCGGGACGAAGAGACCCAGTACTTC.

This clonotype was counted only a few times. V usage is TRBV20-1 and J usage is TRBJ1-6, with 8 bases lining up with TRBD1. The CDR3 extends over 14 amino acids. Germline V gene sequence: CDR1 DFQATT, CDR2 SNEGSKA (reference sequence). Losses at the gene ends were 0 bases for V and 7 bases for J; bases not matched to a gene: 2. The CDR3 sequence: CSARDGTGNSPLHF. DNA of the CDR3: TGCAGTGCTAGAGATGGGACAGGCAATTCACCCCTCCACTTT.

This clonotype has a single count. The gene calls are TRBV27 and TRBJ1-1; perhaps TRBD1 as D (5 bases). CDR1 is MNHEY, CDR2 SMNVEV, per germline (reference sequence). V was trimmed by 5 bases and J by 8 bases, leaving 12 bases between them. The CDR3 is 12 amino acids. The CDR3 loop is CASSRFGTEAFF. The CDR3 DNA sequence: TGTGCCAGCAGTAGATTTGGGACGGAAGCTTTCTTT.

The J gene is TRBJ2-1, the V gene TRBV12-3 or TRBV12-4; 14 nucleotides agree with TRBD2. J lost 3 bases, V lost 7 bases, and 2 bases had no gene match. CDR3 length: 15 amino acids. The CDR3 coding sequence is TGTGCCAGCATTGGGACTAGCGGGAGCTACAATGAGCAGTTCTTC. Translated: CASIGTSGSYNEQFF.